This T cell receptor beta chain originates from a study of OX40 agonist ivuxolimab in advanced cancers. Study in general: Cancers in dose escalation were hepatocellular, melanoma, renal cell and head and neck. Averaging about 60 years in age, with a range of 23 to 79, the cohort was about 86% male.

The table came from immunoSEQ multiplex PCR; TCRdb's copy has only in-frame clones and leaves some out. This table has over 60,000 clones, 85% appearing once. This CDR3 comprises 16 residues. V was shortened by 5 bases and J by 3 bases, with 17 bases between the two germline ends. CDR1 is LNHDA and CDR2 is SQIVND in the germline V gene (reference sequence). The chain joins TRBV19 to TRBJ1-5; D gene unclear. Sequencing used CD4+ or CD8+ T cells sorted from blood, obtained in a trial of the OX40 agonist ivuxolimab. This clonotype was sampled from an adult with an advanced solid tumor such as melanoma, head and neck, liver or kidney cancer. CDR3 DNA: TGTGCCAGTAGTTCCCCCCCGGGGAGAACCAATCAGCCCCAGCATTTT. It codes for CASSSPPGRTNQPQHF.